What follows are 8 T cell receptor beta chains derived from one specimen sequenced in a study of blood T cell repertoires in COVID-19. Some clones are missing from TCRdb's copy, which holds only in-frame ones; the method was immunoSEQ multiplex PCR. The sample has over 300,000 clones; around 87% are singletons. Material: PBMCs or T cells enriched from blood (not recorded which). The receptors come from a woman aged 25 to 39 with acute COVID-19.

The table lists this clone with a count of one. The chain uses TRBV4-1 and TRBJ2-2; TRBD1 matches 7 bases. Trimming cost V 4 bases and J 5 bases; bases outside gene matches: 7. Germline CDR1 reads MGHRA; CDR2 reads YSYEKL. The CDR3 is 15 residues long. DNA of the CDR3: TGCGCCAGCAGCCGGACAGGTGGGGTAACCGGGGAGCTGTTTTTT. Amino acid sequence: CASSRTGGVTGELFF.

The rearrangement links TRBV5-1 to TRBJ1-6; 8 positions agree with TRBD1. V gave up 4 bases and J gave up 7 bases; unmatched junction bases: 7. CDR1 and CDR2 from the germline V gene are SGHRS and YFSETQ. The CDR3 covers 15 residues. DNA for the CDR3: TGCGCCAGCAGCCCCGTGACAGGGGAGAATTCACCCCTCCACTTT. Translated: CASSPVTGENSPLHF.

This chain uses TRBV5-1 with TRBJ1-2, with D possibly matching TRBD1 (6 bases). CDR3 size: 13 residues. Per germline, CDR1 SGHRS and CDR2 YFSETQ. The V end was cut by 4 bases, the J end by 4 bases, with 11 bases between. CDR3 sequence reads: CASSHTRGYGYTF. Written as DNA, the CDR3 is TGCGCCAGCAGCCACACCAGGGGCTATGGCTACACCTTC. The whole variable domain, remainder taken from reference TRBV5-1 and TRBJ1-2, is KAGVTQTPRYLIKTRGQQVTLSCSPISGHRSVSWYQQTPGQGLQFLFEYFSETQRNKGNFPGRFSGRQFSNSRSEMNVSTLELGDSALYLCASSHTRGYGYTFGSGTRLTVV.

The rearrangement joins TRBV5-5 to TRBJ1-5, with 7 bases aligning to TRBD1. From germline, CDR1 is SGHKS and CDR2 YYEKEE (reference sequence). CDR3 size: 13 residues. Losses at the gene ends were 4 bases for V and 6 bases for J; bases not matched to a gene: 4. The CDR3 spells CASSPTGPQPQHF. The CDR3, as DNA: TGTGCCAGCAGCCCGACAGGGCCTCAGCCCCAGCATTTT.

V is TRBV3-1 (or the pseudogene TRBV3-2) and J is TRBJ2-1, with 7 positions matching TRBD2. V was pared by 8 bases and J by 2 bases, with 9 bases of the junction left unmatched. Germline V gene sequence: CDR1 LGHDT, CDR2 YNNKEL (reference sequence). This CDR3 spans 15 amino acids. The CDR3 spells CASSLAGVTYNEQFF. The DNA for the CDR3 is TGTGCCAGCTCCCTCGCGGGGGTCACCTACAATGAGCAGTTCTTC.

The chain employs TRBV6-5 and TRBJ1-6; D might be TRBD1 (6 bases). V was pared by 6 bases and J by 10 bases, with 16 bases between. The CDR3 consists of 14 residues. The germline CDR1 and CDR2 sequences are MNHEY and SVGAGI. The DNA for the CDR3 is TGTGCCAGCAGCGCTGGACAGACTGGCTCACCCCTCCACTTT. Its protein is CASSAGQTGSPLHF.

A word on this clone: The same CDR3 also results from other DNA sequences found in this sample. The V gene is TRBV5-1, the J gene TRBJ2-3, with D possibly TRBD2 on 5 matching bases. This CDR3 is 12 amino acids long. Trimming shortened V by 5 bases and J by 5 bases, and 9 bases separated the two germline ends. CDR1 is SGHRS and CDR2 is YFSETQ in the germline V gene. CDR3 sequence reads: CASSPRGDTQYF. CDR3 in DNA: TGCGCCAGCAGTCCCCGGGGAGATACGCAGTATTTT.

The chain has TRBV5-4 and TRBJ1-2; no reliable D call. Germline V gene lookup returns CDR1 SGHNT and CDR2 YYREEE (reference sequence). V was trimmed by 3 bases and J by 2 bases, leaving 17 bases between them. The CDR3 has 16 amino acids. The CDR3: CASSSVGGTFNYGYTF. CDR3 DNA sequence: TGTGCCAGCAGCTCTGTAGGAGGTACTTTCAACTATGGCTACACCTTC.